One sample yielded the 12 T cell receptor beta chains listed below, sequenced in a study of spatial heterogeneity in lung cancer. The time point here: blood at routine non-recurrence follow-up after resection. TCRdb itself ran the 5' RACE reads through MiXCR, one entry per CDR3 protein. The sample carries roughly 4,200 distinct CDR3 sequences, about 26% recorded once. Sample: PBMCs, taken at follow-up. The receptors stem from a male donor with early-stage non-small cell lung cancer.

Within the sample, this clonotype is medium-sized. The CDR3: CASSNRLAGGQETQYF. The CDR3 bases are TGCGCCAGCAGTAATCGACTAGCGGGGGGACAAGAGACCCAGTACTTC. This chain uses TRBV5-1 with TRBJ2-5, with 13 bases lining up with TRBD2. V trimming: 5 bases; J trimming: 2 bases; junction bases outside the gene matches: 6. The CDR3 totals 16 residues. Per the germline V gene, CDR1 is SGHRS and CDR2 is YFSETQ.

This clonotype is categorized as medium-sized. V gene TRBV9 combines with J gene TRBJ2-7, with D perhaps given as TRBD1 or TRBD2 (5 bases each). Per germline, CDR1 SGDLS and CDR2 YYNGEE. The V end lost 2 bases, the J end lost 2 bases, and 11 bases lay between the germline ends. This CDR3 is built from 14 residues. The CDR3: CASSVGWGTYEQYF. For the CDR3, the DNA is TGTGCCAGCAGCGTCGGTTGGGGGACCTACGAGCAGTACTTC. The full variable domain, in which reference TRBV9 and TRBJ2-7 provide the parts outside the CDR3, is DSGVTQTPKHLITATGQRVTLRCSPRSGDLSVYWYQQSLDQGLQFLIQYYNGEERAKGNILERFSAQQFPDLHSELNLSSLELGDSALYFCASSVGWGTYEQYFGPGTRLTVT.

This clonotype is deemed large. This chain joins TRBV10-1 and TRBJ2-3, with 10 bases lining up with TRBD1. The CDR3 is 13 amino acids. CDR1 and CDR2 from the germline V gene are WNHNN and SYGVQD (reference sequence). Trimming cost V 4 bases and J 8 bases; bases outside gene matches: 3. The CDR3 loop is CASSGQGAGTQYF. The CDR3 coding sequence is TGCGCCAGCAGTGGACAGGGGGCAGGTACGCAGTATTTT.

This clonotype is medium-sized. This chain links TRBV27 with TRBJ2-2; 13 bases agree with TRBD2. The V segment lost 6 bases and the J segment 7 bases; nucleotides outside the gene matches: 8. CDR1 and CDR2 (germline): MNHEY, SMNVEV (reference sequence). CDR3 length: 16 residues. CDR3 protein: CASSQLAGGPGGELFF. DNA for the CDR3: TGTGCCAGCAGCCAACTAGCGGGGGGGCCAGGCGGGGAGCTGTTTTTT.

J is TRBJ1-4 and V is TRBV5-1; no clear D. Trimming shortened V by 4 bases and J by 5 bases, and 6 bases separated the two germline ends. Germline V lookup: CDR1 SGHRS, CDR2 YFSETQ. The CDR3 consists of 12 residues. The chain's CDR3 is CASSKTNEKLFF. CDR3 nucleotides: TGCGCCAGCAGCAAAACAAATGAAAAACTGTTTTTT.

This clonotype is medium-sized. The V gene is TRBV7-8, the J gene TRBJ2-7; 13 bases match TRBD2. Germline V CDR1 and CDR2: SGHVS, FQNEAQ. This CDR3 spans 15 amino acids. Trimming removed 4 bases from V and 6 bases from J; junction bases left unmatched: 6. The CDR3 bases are TGTGCCAGCAGCTCACCGACTAGCGGGAGGACCGAGCAGTACTTC. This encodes CASSSPTSGRTEQYF. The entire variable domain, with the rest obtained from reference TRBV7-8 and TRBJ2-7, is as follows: GAGVSQSPRYKVAKRGQDVALRCDPISGHVSLFWYQQALGQGPEFLTYFQNEAQLDKSGLPSDRFFAERPEGSVSTLKIQRTQQEDSAVYLCASSSPTSGRTEQYFGPGTRLTVT.

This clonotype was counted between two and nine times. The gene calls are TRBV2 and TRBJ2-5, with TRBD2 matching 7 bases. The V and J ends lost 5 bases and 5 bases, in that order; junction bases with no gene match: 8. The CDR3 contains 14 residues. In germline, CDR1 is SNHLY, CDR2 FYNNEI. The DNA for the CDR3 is TGTGCCAGCAGTCGAGGACTAGTTGCGGAGACCCAGTACTTC. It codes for CASSRGLVAETQYF.

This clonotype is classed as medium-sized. The CDR3 protein is CASGLWRGREEKLFF. CDR3 DNA: TGTGCTAGTGGTTTGTGGAGGGGACGTGAAGAAAAACTGTTTTTT. This chain links TRBV12-5 with TRBJ1-4, with D perhaps TRBD1 (5 bases). Germline-derived CDR1 and CDR2 are LGHNT and FRNRAP. CDR3 length: 15 residues. Trimming shortened V by 2 bases and J by 8 bases, and 15 bases separated the two germline ends.

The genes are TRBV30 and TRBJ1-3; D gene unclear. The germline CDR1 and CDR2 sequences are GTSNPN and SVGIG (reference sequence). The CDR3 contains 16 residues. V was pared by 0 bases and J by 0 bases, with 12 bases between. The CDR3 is CAWSVFRGNSGNTIYF. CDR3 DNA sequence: TGTGCCTGGAGTGTATTCAGAGGGAACTCTGGAAACACCATATATTTT. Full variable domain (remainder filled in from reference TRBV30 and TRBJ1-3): SQTIHQWPATLVQPVGSPLSLECTVEGTSNPNLYWYRQAAGRGLQLLFYSVGIGQISSEVPQNLSASRPQDRQFILSSKKLLLSDSGFYLCAWSVFRGNSGNTIYFGEGSWLTVV.

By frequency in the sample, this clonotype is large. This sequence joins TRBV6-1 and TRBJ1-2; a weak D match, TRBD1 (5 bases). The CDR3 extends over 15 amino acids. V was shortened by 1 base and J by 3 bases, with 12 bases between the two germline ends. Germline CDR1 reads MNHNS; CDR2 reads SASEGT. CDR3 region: CASSEEGRADYGYTF. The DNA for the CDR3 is TGTGCCAGCAGTGAAGAGGGCAGGGCAGACTATGGCTACACCTTC.

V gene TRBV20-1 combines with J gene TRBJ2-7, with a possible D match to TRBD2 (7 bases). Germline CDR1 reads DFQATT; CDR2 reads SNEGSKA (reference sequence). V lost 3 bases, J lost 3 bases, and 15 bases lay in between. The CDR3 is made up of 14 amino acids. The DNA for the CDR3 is TGCAGTGCTAGGAGGGAGGGGGGGCTCTACGAGCAGTACTTC. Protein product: CSARREGGLYEQYF.

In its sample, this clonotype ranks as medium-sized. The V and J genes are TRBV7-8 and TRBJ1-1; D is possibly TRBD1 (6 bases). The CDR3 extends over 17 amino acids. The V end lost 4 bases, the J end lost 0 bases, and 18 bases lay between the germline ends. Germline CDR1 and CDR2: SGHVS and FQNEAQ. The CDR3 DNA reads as TGTGCCAGCAGCTCACTTACAGGGCCCCTCGTGAACACTGAAGCTTTCTTT. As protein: CASSSLTGPLVNTEAFF. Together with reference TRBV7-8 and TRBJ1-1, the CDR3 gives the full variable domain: GAGVSQSPRYKVAKRGQDVALRCDPISGHVSLFWYQQALGQGPEFLTYFQNEAQLDKSGLPSDRFFAERPEGSVSTLKIQRTQQEDSAVYLCASSSLTGPLVNTEAFFGQGTRLTVV.